Listed below are T cell receptor beta chains from one sample, sequenced in a study of blood T cell repertoires in COVID-19. The table came from immunoSEQ multiplex PCR; TCRdb's copy has only in-frame clones and leaves some out. The sample holds tens of thousands of clones; 88% are singletons and the top ten take 4.5% to 5%. The sequenced sample was peripheral blood. The receptors shown here come from a woman between 65 and 79 years old with active COVID-19. CDR3s include the opening cysteine and the closing phenylalanine or tryptophan. A D gene is named only where the DNA matches it firmly. Expanded clones are given a class, and other clones once, few, many or no size at all.

j_gene	d_gene	v_gene	abundance	CDR3aa	CDR3nt
TRBJ2-3	TRBD2	TRBV28	-	CASSFPRLAGGAGEQYF	TGTGCCAGCAGTTTCCCCAGACTAGCGGGGGGGGCTGGTGAGCAGTATTTT
TRBJ1-2	-	TRBV29-1	few	CSDGTPPAGYGYTF	TGCAGCGACGGGACTCCCCCAGCCGGCTATGGCTACACCTTC
TRBJ1-4	-	TRBV29-1	-	CSARTNEKLFF	TGCAGCGCCCGGACTAATGAAAAACTGTTTTTT
TRBJ1-1	-	TRBV4-3	-	CASSPTGGYTEAFF	TGCGCCAGCAGCCCGACAGGTGGGTACACTGAAGCTTTCTTT
TRBJ1-5	-	TRBV19	-	CASTLARGGQPQHF	TGTGCCAGTACCCTCGCCCGGGGTGGCCAGCCCCAGCATTTT
TRBJ2-1	TRBD2	TRBV28	-	CASSRAGGGRREQFF	TGTGCCAGCAGCCGGGCTGGCGGGGGACGCCGTGAGCAGTTCTTC
TRBJ2-1	-	TRBV7-3	-	CASSSSNSYNEQFF	TGTGCCAGCAGCTCTAGCAACTCCTACAATGAGCAGTTCTTC
TRBJ2-7	-	TRBV5-8	-	CASSYQRFYEQYF	TGTGCCAGCAGCTACCAGAGGTTCTACGAGCAGTACTTC
TRBJ2-1	TRBD1	TRBV11-2	-	CASSLGQYNEQFF	TGTGCCAGCAGCCTGGGACAGTACAATGAGCAGTTCTTC
TRBJ2-7	-	TRBV19	-	CASSQPNKGGSYEQYF	TGTGCCAGTAGCCAACCCAACAAGGGAGGTAGCTACGAGCAGTACTTC
TRBJ1-2	-	TRBV19	once	CASSPDRRPNYGYTF	TGTGCCAGTAGTCCAGACAGGAGACCTAACTATGGCTACACCTTC
TRBJ1-6	-	TRBV7-8	-	CASSLINSPLHF	TGTGCCAGCAGCCTCATCAATTCACCCCTCCACTTT
TRBJ1-1	-	TRBV6-6	-	CASSYSMRNTEAFF	TGTGCCAGCAGTTACTCGATGAGGAACACTGAAGCTTTCTTT
TRBJ1-1	-	TRBV21-1	-	CASSPDRVRTTEAFF	TGTGCCAGCAGCCCGGATCGGGTGAGAACTACTGAAGCTTTCTTT
TRBJ2-1	-	TRBV9	-	CASSGLDNEQFF	TGTGCCAGCAGCGGACTGGACAATGAGCAGTTCTTC
TRBJ2-6	TRBD1	TRBV28	-	CASGTAGANVLTF	TGTGCGTCCGGGACAGCTGGGGCCAACGTCCTGACTTTC
TRBJ1-2	TRBD1	TRBV2	few	CASRDRDDGYTF	TGTGCCAGCAGGGACAGGGATGATGGCTACACCTTC
TRBJ1-6	-	TRBV4-1	-	CASSLQDSPFSPLHF	TGCGCCAGCAGCCTTCAGGACAGCCCCTTTTCACCCCTCCACTTT
TRBJ2-3	TRBD1	TRBV29-1	-	CSQMGQGLTDTQYF	TGCAGCCAAATGGGACAGGGGCTGACAGATACGCAGTATTTT
TRBJ2-2	TRBD1	TRBV5-1	-	CASSGQGETGELFF	TGCGCCAGCAGCGGACAGGGTGAGACCGGGGAGCTGTTTTTT
TRBJ2-1	TRBD2	TRBV3-1/TRBV3-2	-	CASSPRGTSGSSSYNEQFF	TGTGCCAGCAGCCCACGGGGGACTAGCGGGAGTAGCTCCTACAATGAGCAGTTCTTC
TRBJ2-5	TRBD2	TRBV6-5	-	CASSSSGGSGTQYF	TGTGCCAGCAGTAGTAGCGGGGGGTCGGGGACCCAGTACTTC
TRBJ2-3	TRBD2	TRBV7-7	once	CASSLTASGPTDTQYF	TGTGCCAGCAGCTTAACCGCTAGCGGGCCCACAGATACGCAGTATTTT
TRBJ1-4	TRBD1	TRBV18	-	CASSQRGAQGEKLFF	TGTGCCAGCTCTCAAAGGGGCGCACAGGGGGAAAAACTGTTTTTT
TRBJ2-5	-	TRBV7-2	-	CASSLGTYQETQYF	TGTGCCAGCAGCTTAGGGACTTACCAAGAGACCCAGTACTTC
TRBJ1-2	-	TRBV11-3	few	CASTLRGSYGYTF	TGTGCCAGCACTCTACGGGGGTCGTATGGCTACACCTTC
TRBJ2-7	TRBD1	TRBV7-6	few	CASSPLHRGSSYEQYF	TGTGCCAGCAGCCCATTGCACAGGGGGAGTTCCTACGAGCAGTACTTC
TRBJ2-7	-	TRBV5-1	once	CASSTTEGPYEQYF	TGCGCCAGCAGTACTACCGAGGGCCCCTACGAGCAGTACTTC
TRBJ2-3	TRBD2	TRBV7-3	-	CASNWGGPRDTQYF	TGTGCCAGCAACTGGGGGGGACCGAGAGATACGCAGTATTTT
TRBJ2-7	TRBD1	TRBV2	-	CASSRTGGARYEQYF	TGTGCCAGCAGCCGGACAGGGGGCGCGAGGTACGAGCAGTACTTC
TRBJ2-2	-	TRBV10-3	-	CAISVIRDRFTGELFF	TGTGCCATCAGTGTTATTCGAGACAGGTTCACCGGGGAGCTGTTTTTT
TRBJ2-2	-	TRBV11-3	-	CASSSLTDTGELFF	TGTGCCAGCAGCTCCCTGACAGACACCGGGGAGCTGTTTTTT
TRBJ1-2	TRBD1	TRBV5-4	-	CASGTGNGYTF	TGTGCCAGCGGGACAGGGAATGGCTACACCTTC
TRBJ2-1	TRBD2	TRBV2	-	CASSTSVYSYNEQFF	TGTGCCAGCTCGACTAGCGTTTACTCCTACAATGAGCAGTTCTTC
TRBJ1-5	-	TRBV5-8	-	CASSLHRDTSSNQPQHF	TGTGCCAGCAGCTTGCACCGGGACACAAGTAGCAATCAGCCCCAGCATTTT
TRBJ1-5	TRBD1	TRBV30	once	CAWSQTGVQPQHF	TGTGCCTGGAGCCAAACAGGGGTTCAGCCCCAGCATTTT
TRBJ1-4	-	TRBV15	-	CATSRPGEKLFF	TGTGCCACCAGCAGGCCGGGGGAAAAACTGTTTTTT
TRBJ1-2	TRBD1	TRBV6-5	-	CASSMRGQGYGYTF	TGTGCCAGCAGCATGAGGGGACAGGGGTATGGCTACACCTTC
TRBJ1-1	-	TRBV24-1	-	CATSYSSDTEAFF	TGTGCCACCAGTTATTCTTCTGACACTGAAGCTTTCTTT
TRBJ1-4	-	TRBV7-7	-	CASSQIHGGDLSSATNEKLFF	TGTGCCAGCAGTCAAATTCATGGAGGGGATCTGAGTAGCGCAACTAATGAAAAACTGTTTTTT
TRBJ1-1	TRBD1	TRBV28	-	CASSLSGTGLAFF	TGTGCCAGCAGTTTGTCCGGGACAGGGTTAGCTTTCTTT
TRBJ2-5	-	TRBV9	-	CASSVGLLQETQYF	TGTGCCAGCAGCGTAGGGCTGTTGCAAGAGACCCAGTACTTC
TRBJ2-5	TRBD2	TRBV2	-	CASAGLAGGIDQETQYF	TGTGCCAGCGCCGGACTAGCGGGGGGAATAGACCAAGAGACCCAGTACTTC
TRBJ2-1	-	TRBV6-1	-	CASSERAGGMHGPWSEQFF	TGTGCCAGCAGTGAAAGGGCAGGGGGGATGCACGGACCCTGGAGTGAGCAGTTCTTC
TRBJ2-2	TRBD1	TRBV7-8	-	CAGQDSNTGELFF	TGTGCCGGACAGGATTCGAACACCGGGGAGCTGTTTTTT
TRBJ2-1	TRBD1	TRBV7-9	-	CASSLRDRGNEQFF	TGTGCCAGCAGCTTAAGGGACAGGGGGAATGAGCAGTTCTTC
TRBJ2-5	TRBD2	TRBV2	-	CASNPASGSPGTQYF	TGTGCCAGCAATCCGGCTAGCGGGTCCCCAGGGACCCAGTACTTC
TRBJ2-2	TRBD1	TRBV28	once	CASSSGQWSNTGELFF	TGTGCCAGCAGTTCGGGACAGTGGTCGAACACCGGGGAGCTGTTTTTT
TRBJ1-1	-	TRBV2	-	CATARRDWNTEAFF	TGTGCCACCGCGCGTCGGGACTGGAACACTGAAGCTTTCTTT
TRBJ2-1	TRBD2	TRBV6-5	-	CASRNSGGDQGQFF	TGTGCCAGCAGAAACAGCGGGGGCGATCAGGGGCAGTTCTTC
TRBJ2-7	-	TRBV7-6	-	CASSLGSSRVYEQYF	TGTGCCAGCAGCTTAGGTAGTTCCAGGGTCTACGAGCAGTACTTC
TRBJ1-2	-	TRBV7-2	-	CASSLTGFYGYTF	TGTGCCAGCAGCTTAACAGGGTTCTATGGCTACACCTTC
TRBJ2-3	TRBD1	TRBV18	-	CASSPRGGGTGSHTQYF	TGTGCCAGCTCACCGCGAGGGGGCGGGACAGGGAGTCATACGCAGTATTTT